Following are 9 T cell receptor beta chains from one sample sequenced in a study of OX40 agonist ivuxolimab in advanced cancers. Repertoires were generated with immunoSEQ multiplex PCR, while TCRdb's copy carries only in-frame clones and drops some. The repertoire holds about 74,000 clones, almost 85% seen once, with approximately 2% in the top ten. The sample in question was CD4+ or CD8+ T cells sorted from blood, obtained in a trial of the OX40 agonist ivuxolimab. The receptors originated from an adult with an advanced solid tumor such as melanoma, head and neck, liver or kidney cancer.

CDR3: CATSRSQAAGYTF. The CDR3 DNA sequence: TGTGCCACCAGCAGATCGCAGGCTGCTGGCTACACCTTC. The V gene is TRBV15, the J gene TRBJ1-2; no definite D call. The germline CDR1 and CDR2 sequences are LNHNV and YYDKDF (reference sequence). V was shortened by 2 bases and J by 7 bases, with 11 bases between the two germline ends. The CDR3 totals 13 residues.

This clone came up once. This chain joins TRBV7-2 and TRBJ1-1; D is unresolved. CDR1 is SGHTA, CDR2 FQGNSA, per germline. This CDR3 is built from 13 residues. V lost 4 bases and J lost 3, with 9 bases in between. Written as DNA, the CDR3 is TGTGCCAGCAGCTCCAAATTCCACACTGAAGCTTTCTTT. The encoded protein is CASSSKFHTEAFF.

This chain uses TRBV7-9 with TRBJ1-6, with TRBD1 identical over 10 bases. With 5 bases clipped from V and 9 bases from J, the junction kept 4 bases outside the gene matches. Germline-derived CDR1 and CDR2 are SEHNR and FQNEAQ (reference sequence). The CDR3 totals 14 residues. Here the CDR3 reads CASSQGTGASPLHF. The CDR3, as DNA: TGTGCCAGCAGCCAAGGGACAGGGGCTTCACCCCTCCACTTT.

This clone was seen more than once but under ten times. The chain couples TRBV28 to TRBJ1-5; 7 bases map to TRBD1. The CDR3 is 15 residues long. CDR1 and CDR2 from the germline V gene are MDHEN and SYDVKM. Germline trimming cut 6 bases from V and 4 bases from J; bases unmatched to any gene: 9. CDR3 residues: CASSRTQGVNQPQHF. The CDR3 bases are TGTGCCAGCAGCCGAACTCAGGGGGTTAATCAGCCCCAGCATTTT. The variable domain in full, completed from reference TRBV28 and TRBJ1-5, reads DVKVTQSSRYLVKRTGEKVFLECVQDMDHENMFWYRQDPGLGLRLIYFSYDVKMKEKGDIPEGYSVSREKKERFSLILESASTNQTSMYLCASSRTQGVNQPQHFGDGTRLSIL.

The chain combines TRBV5-8 with TRBJ2-1, with D perhaps matching TRBD2 (6 bases). V was shortened by 2 bases and J by 8 bases, with 11 bases between the two germline ends. The CDR3 extends over 13 amino acids. The germline CDR1 and CDR2 sequences are SGHTS and YDEGEE. CDR3 sequence reads: CASSFSRRDEQFF. The CDR3, as DNA: TGTGCCAGCAGCTTCTCTAGGAGGGATGAGCAGTTCTTC. Full variable domain (remainder filled in from reference TRBV5-8 and TRBJ2-1): EAGVTQSPTHLIKTRGQQATLRCSPISGHTSVYWYQQALGLGLQFLLWYDEGEERNRGNFPPRFSGRQFPNYSSELNVNALELEDSALYLCASSFSRRDEQFFGPGTRLTVL.

Concerning this clone itself: Other DNA sequences from this sample encode an identical CDR3 as well. The V and J genes are TRBV7-2 and TRBJ2-2; D gene unclear. The CDR3 contains 15 residues. Germline V gene lookup returns CDR1 SGHTA and CDR2 FQGNSA. V dropped 2 bases and J dropped 2 bases, with 9 bases sitting between them. CDR3 DNA sequence: TGTGCCAGCAGCTTACGGCGGCTAAACACCGGGGAGCTGTTTTTT. This sequence encodes CASSLRRLNTGELFF.

This clone was picked up many times. The chain carries TRBV28 and TRBJ1-4; D is ambiguous. This CDR3 is built from 12 residues. Trimming removed 2 bases at V and 6 bases at J, with 4 bases between. CDR1 and CDR2 (germline): MDHEN, SYDVKM. The CDR3 DNA reads as TGTGCCAGCAGTTTAGGGCATGAAAAACTGTTTTTT. Encoded protein: CASSLGHEKLFF.

The chain carries TRBV11-2 and TRBJ2-2, with D perhaps TRBD1 (5 bases). Between the trimmed V and J ends, which lost 5 bases and 0 bases, there was a span of 7 bases. Looked up from germline, CDR1 is SGHAT and CDR2 is FQNNGV. There are 14 residues in the CDR3. CDR3 nucleotide sequence: TGTGCCAGCAGCATACAGGCGAACACCGGGGAGCTGTTTTTT. Protein: CASSIQANTGELFF.

The V gene is TRBV5-1, the J gene TRBJ2-7; D may be TRBD1 (6 bases). Germline CDR1 SGHRS, CDR2 YFSETQ. Trimming shortened V by 4 bases and J by 3 bases, and 20 bases separated the two germline ends. This CDR3 is built from 16 residues. As DNA, the CDR3 is TGCGCCAGCAGCGCCACCAACAGGGTGGGCAGCTACGAGCAGTACTTC. Encoded protein: CASSATNRVGSYEQYF.